Presented here are 26 T cell receptor beta chains from one specimen sequenced in a study of blood T cells in healthy people across ages. It was with a sample-barcoded 5' primer and a J-beta primer mix that a second PCR of about 7 to 12 cycles was run. Via MiXCR, TCRdb re-called the 5' RACE reads, giving one row per CDR3 protein. This table has about 1.4 million distinct CDR3 sequences, almost 60% appearing once. Sequencing was performed on blood. Receptors originate from a man between 18 and 29 years old in good health.

V gene TRBV2 combines with J gene TRBJ2-1; 7 bases are shared with TRBD1. The CDR3 runs to 13 residues. Trimming at V came to 10 bases and at J to 0 bases, leaving 3 bases not matched to a gene. Germline V gene lookup returns CDR1 SNHLY and CDR2 FYNNEI. The CDR3 reads CAMGQNSYNEQFF. For the CDR3, the DNA is TGTGCCATGGGACAGAACTCCTACAATGAGCAGTTCTTC.

This clonotype was counted between two and nine times. J is TRBJ2-5 and V is TRBV6-5; 8 bases map to TRBD2. J was trimmed by 3 bases and V by 1 base; bases with no gene match: 4. This CDR3 region has 15 residues. Germline CDR1 reads MNHEY; CDR2 reads SVGAGI. The CDR3 bases are TGTGCCAGCAGTTACTATCGGACTAGCAAAGAGACCCAGTACTTC. Translation gives CASSYYRTSKETQYF.

This clonotype was picked up one time. Sequence at one end of the junction differs from germline and may be a read error. V and J are TRBV20-1 and TRBJ2-1; D is perhaps TRBD1 (6 bases). Germline V gives CDR1 DFQATT, CDR2 SNEGSKA (reference sequence). The CDR3 loop spans 14 amino acids. CDR3 in DNA: TGCAGTGCTAGGCCGGACAGCTCCTGCAATGAGCAGTTCTTC. This gives the protein CSARPDSSCNEQFF.

The J gene is TRBJ2-5, the V gene TRBV5-1, with 9 bases fitting TRBD2. J lost 11 bases, V lost 0 bases, and 23 bases had no gene match. There are 19 residues in the CDR3. Germline V CDR1 and CDR2: SGHRS, YFSETQ. The CDR3 is CASSLETPFSGRVSGEQYF. The CDR3 nucleotides are TGCGCCAGCAGCTTGGAGACCCCGTTTAGCGGGAGAGTCTCCGGGGAGCAGTACTTC.

The J gene is TRBJ2-2, the V gene TRBV25-1; 9 bases match TRBD1. This CDR3 region has 16 residues. Germline V gene data show CDR1 as MGHDK and CDR2 as SYGVNS. Losses at the gene ends were 9 bases for V and 6 bases for J; bases not matched to a gene: 14. CDR3: CASDPGTGNKAGELFF. For the CDR3, the DNA is TGTGCCAGTGATCCCGGGACAGGGAATAAAGCCGGGGAGCTGTTTTTT. The whole variable domain, filled in from reference TRBV25-1 and TRBJ2-2, reads EADIYQTPRYLVIGTGKKITLECSQTMGHDKMYWYQQDPGMELHLIHYSYGVNSTEKGDLSSESTVSRIRTEHFPLTLESARPSHTSQYLCASDPGTGNKAGELFFGEGSRLTVL.

The chain carries TRBV27 and TRBJ2-1, with D hard to call. V lost 4 bases, J lost 3 bases, and 10 bases lay in between. Germline loops: CDR1 MNHEY, CDR2 SMNVEV (reference sequence). The CDR3 consists of 14 residues. The CDR3 DNA follows: TGTGCCAGCAGTTCACTGGGGTTCTACAATGAGCAGTTCTTC. Its protein is CASSSLGFYNEQFF.

V and J are TRBV15 and TRBJ2-3; D is possibly TRBD2 (5 bases). V lost 0 bases and J lost 4, with 11 bases in between. Germline V gene lookup returns CDR1 LNHNV and CDR2 YYDKDF (reference sequence). The CDR3 has 15 amino acids. The CDR3 region has the DNA TGTGCCACCAGCAGAGATAGATATAGCGCAGATACGCAGTATTTT. It encodes CATSRDRYSADTQYF.

The V call is TRBV6-2 or TRBV6-3, the J call TRBJ2-2; TRBD2 might be the D (6 bases). The CDR3 has 15 amino acids. Per the germline V gene, CDR1 is MNHEY and CDR2 is SVGEGT. Trimming stripped 1 base from V and 5 bases from J, with 11 bases between. In nucleotides, the CDR3 is TGTGCCAGCAGTTACTTTCAGGGAGGTACCGGGGAGCTGTTTTTT. Translation gives CASSYFQGGTGELFF.

The CDR3 region has the DNA TGCAGCGTTTCGGACAGTGCCTACACCGGGGAGCTGTTTTTT. It translates to CSVSDSAYTGELFF. The rearrangement uses TRBV29-1 and TRBJ2-2; TRBD1 might be the D (6 bases). The CDR3 is 14 amino acids. Germline CDR1 SQVTM, CDR2 ANQGSEA. Trimming pared 5 bases from V and 3 bases from J, leaving 13 bases between.

This clonotype appeared once. The chain combines TRBV29-1 with TRBJ2-3; 7 positions match TRBD1. The ends lost 0 bases at V and 4 bases at J; junction bases unmatched: 7. Germline CDR1 and CDR2: SQVTM and ANQGSEA. The CDR3 has 15 amino acids. CDR3 in DNA: TGCAGCGTTGAAGATCGAGGGGGCTTCGCAGATACGCAGTATTTT. Its translation is CSVEDRGGFADTQYF.

V usage is TRBV12-3 or TRBV12-4 and J usage is TRBJ2-5; TRBD1 is a possible D gene (6 bases). This CDR3 comprises 16 residues. Deletions cut 5 bases from V and 4 bases from J, with 20 bases between. The CDR3 DNA reads TGTGCCAGCAGTGGGGGCCTTGGGCTTTCGGGAGAGACCCAGTACTTC. Translated, it gives CASSGGLGLSGETQYF.

V is TRBV7-2 and J is TRBJ2-3; no firm D call. Germline CDR1 and CDR2: SGHTA and FQGNSA. Trimming pared 8 bases from V and 8 bases from J, leaving 5 bases between. The length of the CDR3 is 9 residues. DNA of the CDR3: TGTGCCAGCGGAGTTACGCAGTATTTT. Its protein is CASGVTQYF.

The chain joins TRBV20-1 to TRBJ2-1; no clear D gene. In germline, CDR1 is DFQATT, CDR2 SNEGSKA (reference sequence). There are 14 residues in the CDR3. V lost 3 bases to trimming and J lost 0 bases, with 9 bases between them. In DNA, the CDR3 is TGCAGTGCTAGGGACGGCCGCTCCTACAATGAGCAGTTCTTC. It codes for CSARDGRSYNEQFF.

The chain has TRBV6-6 and TRBJ2-1, with 9 nucleotides matching TRBD2. The CDR3 runs 17 residues. Germline CDR1 is MNHNY and CDR2 is SVGAGI (reference sequence). V dropped 6 bases and J dropped 5; count of bases not matched to a gene: 14. This chain's CDR3 is CASSHRLGASGNNEQFF. The CDR3 DNA reads TGTGCCAGCAGCCACCGCTTGGGGGCTAGCGGGAACAATGAGCAGTTCTTC.

The chain has TRBV6-1 and TRBJ1-2; TRBD1 matches 10 bases. Germline V gene sequence: CDR1 MNHNS, CDR2 SASEGT. This CDR3 region has 15 residues. The V and J ends lost 3 bases and 6 bases, in that order; junction bases with no gene match: 7. CDR3 residues: CASSDYDRGLNGYTF. The CDR3, as DNA: TGTGCCAGCAGTGACTACGACAGGGGGCTCAATGGCTACACCTTC.

With respect to this clonotype: A read error may produce the germline difference seen at one junction end. V and J are TRBV4-1 and TRBJ2-5, with D possibly matching TRBD2 (5 bases). Germline V gene lookup returns CDR1 MGHRA and CDR2 YSYEKL. The CDR3 is 15 amino acids. CDR3 bases: TGCGCCAGAAGCCAAGGTACTAGGGTCCCAGAGACCCAGTACTTC. It specifies CARSQGTRVPETQYF.

The gene calls are TRBV12-3 or TRBV12-4 and TRBJ2-2, with 8 bases fitting TRBD1. The CDR3 runs to 14 residues. J lost 7 bases, V lost 5 bases, and 6 bases had no gene match. For the CDR3, the DNA is TGTGCCAGCAGTGGACAGGGCCCCTTCGGGGAGCTGTTTTTT. This translates into CASSGQGPFGELFF.

This chain connects TRBV10-3 to TRBJ2-4; 11 positions agree with TRBD1. The J call is uncertain, as TRBJ2-7 better fits the DNA end. CDR3 length equals 14 residues. Germline CDR1 ENHRY, CDR2 SYGVKD. CDR3 in DNA: TGTGCCACCCGGACAGGGGGCCTCGTTTTCGAGCAGTACTTC. Encoded protein: CATRTGGLVFEQYF.

This clonotype appeared a few times. The chain joins TRBV5-1 to TRBJ2-3; the match to TRBD1 covers 7 bases. The CDR3 totals 15 residues. CDR1 SGHRS and CDR2 YFSETQ come from the germline V gene. The trim removed 4 bases at V and 2 bases at J, leaving 7 bases unmatched. Here the CDR3 DNA reads TGCGCCAGCAGCAACGGACAGGCAACCACAGATACGCAGTATTTT. This encodes CASSNGQATTDTQYF.

V and J are TRBV20-1 and TRBJ1-1; D is possibly TRBD1 (5 bases). The length of the CDR3 is 17 residues. Trimming shortened V by 1 base and J by 6 bases, and 24 bases separated the two germline ends. Germline CDR1 and CDR2: DFQATT and SNEGSKA (reference sequence). CDR3 amino acids: CSARVGQGLRSVAEAFF. Written as DNA, the CDR3 is TGCAGTGCTAGAGTTGGGCAGGGTTTAAGGTCGGTTGCTGAAGCTTTCTTT.

The chain combines TRBV28 with TRBJ2-3; 8 bases align to TRBD1. Germline V CDR1 and CDR2: MDHEN, SYDVKM. The length of the CDR3 is 17 residues. The ends lost 4 bases at V and 2 bases at J; junction bases unmatched: 11. In nucleotides, the CDR3 is TGTGCCAGCAGTTCCGCAGGGGGCCGGCGCTACACAGATACGCAGTATTTT. It is translated as CASSSAGGRRYTDTQYF.

This clonotype was detected a few times. The CDR3 loop reads CASTLSTDTQYF. CDR3 DNA: TGTGCCAGCACTCTTAGCACAGATACGCAGTATTTT. This chain links TRBV7-2 with TRBJ2-3; D uncertain. CDR3 length: 12 amino acids. Trimming cost V 7 bases and J 0 bases, with 5 bases left between them. The germline V gene encodes CDR1 SGHTA and CDR2 FQGNSA.

The genes are TRBV18 and TRBJ2-4; unclear D gene. V lost 4 bases and J 1 base, leaving 11 bases between the germline ends. The germline V gene has CDR1 KGHSH and CDR2 LQKENI. The CDR3 loop spans 15 amino acids. The CDR3 loop reads CASSRFLGAKNIQYF. The DNA for the CDR3 is TGTGCCAGCTCACGCTTTCTGGGGGCCAAAAACATTCAGTACTTC.

The chain recombines TRBV6-1 with TRBJ2-1; TRBD2 matches at 9 bases. This CDR3 is 13 amino acids long. J was trimmed by 8 bases and V by 6 bases; bases with no gene match: 5. Germline loops: CDR1 MNHNS, CDR2 SASEGT. The CDR3 reads CASRLTSGHEQFF. CDR3 in DNA: TGTGCCAGCAGGTTGACTAGCGGACATGAGCAGTTCTTC.

The genes are TRBV6-5 and TRBJ1-1, with D uncertain. Germline CDR1 and CDR2: MNHEY and SVGAGI. Trimming cost V 8 bases and J 9 bases, with 10 bases left between them. The length of the CDR3 is 10 residues. CDR3 coding DNA: TGTGCCAGCGGAGACCCGAAAGCTTTCTTT. This encodes CASGDPKAFF.

This chain links TRBV15 with TRBJ2-4, with D perhaps TRBD1 (6 bases). The CDR3 covers 15 residues. The ends were cut back, 2 bases at V and 0 bases at J, with 8 bases in the middle. CDR1 is LNHNV, CDR2 YYDKDF, per germline (reference sequence). The CDR3 nucleotides are TGTGCCACCAGCAGATCAGGGGCAGCCAAAAACATTCAGTACTTC. Amino acid sequence: CATSRSGAAKNIQYF.